What follows are 17 T cell receptor beta chains derived from one specimen sequenced in a study of OX40 agonist ivuxolimab in advanced cancers. Assay used: immunoSEQ multiplex PCR; TCRdb lists only in-frame clones, some missing. The profile covers approximately 100,000 clones, with roughly 89% appearing a single time and approximately 0.8% taken by the ten largest. Specimen: CD4+ or CD8+ T cells sorted from blood, collected in a trial of the OX40 agonist ivuxolimab. The receptors were gathered from an adult with an advanced solid tumor such as melanoma, head and neck, liver or kidney cancer.

As to this clone: The same CDR3 is also encoded by other DNA sequences in this sample. The genes are TRBV7-2 and TRBJ1-1, with D uncertain. From germline, CDR1 is SGHTA and CDR2 FQGNSA. V gave up 1 base and J gave up 0 bases, with 3 bases separating them. This CDR3 has 13 residues. Here the CDR3 DNA reads TGTGCCAGCAGCTTAGGAATGAACACTGAAGCTTTCTTT. It yields the protein CASSLGMNTEAFF. Combining the CDR3 with reference TRBV7-2 and TRBJ1-1 gives the whole variable domain GAGVSQSPSNKVTEKGKDVELRCDPISGHTALYWYRQSLGQGLEFLIYFQGNSAPDKSGLPSDRFSAERTGGSVSTLTIQRTQQEDSAVYLCASSLGMNTEAFFGQGTRLTVV.

The chain combines TRBV14 with TRBJ2-1; TRBD1 might be the D (6 bases). The germline gives CDR1 SGHDN, CDR2 FVKESK. V was clipped by 4 bases and J by 6 bases, with 16 bases between them. The CDR3 length is 15 residues. This chain's CDR3 is CASSPRDMMSNEQFF. In DNA form, the CDR3 reads TGTGCCAGCAGCCCCCGGGACATGATGAGCAATGAGCAGTTCTTC. The variable domain in full, completed from reference TRBV14 and TRBJ2-1, reads EAGVTQFPSHSVIEKGQTVTLRCDPISGHDNLYWYRRVMGKEIKFLLHFVKESKQDESGMPNNRFLAERTGGTYSTLKVQPAELEDSGVYFCASSPRDMMSNEQFFGPGTRLTVL.

This sequence joins TRBV7-9 and TRBJ1-1; D might be TRBD1 (6 bases). The CDR3 contains 17 residues. CDR1 is SEHNR, CDR2 FQNEAQ, per germline (reference sequence). Trimming removed 1 base at V and 3 bases at J, with 18 bases between. The CDR3 nucleotides read TGTGCCAGCAGCTTAGGTCGGGGGGGCTCCCGAGACACTGAAGCTTTCTTT. This translates into CASSLGRGGSRDTEAFF.

The chain uses TRBV6-4 and TRBJ1-6; a possible D gene is TRBD1 (5 bases). Germline V gives CDR1 MRHNA, CDR2 SNTAGT. CDR3 length: 14 residues. Trimming removed 6 bases from V and 0 bases from J, with 6 bases in between. CDR3 nucleotides: TGTGCCAGCAGCAGGGACTCCTATAATTCACCCCTCCACTTT. Amino acids: CASSRDSYNSPLHF.

The V call is TRBV11-2, the J call TRBJ2-7; TRBD1 agrees at 7 bases. The V and J ends lost 4 bases and 9 bases, in that order; junction bases with no gene match: 12. The germline CDR1 and CDR2 sequences are SGHAT and FQNNGV. The CDR3 length is 14 residues. For the CDR3, the DNA is TGTGCCAGCAGCTCTACGCGACAGGGCGCTACGCAGTACTTC. Its translation is CASSSTRQGATQYF.

The chain's CDR3 is CASSQRSASNEQFF. Written as DNA, the CDR3 is TGCGCCAGCAGCCAGCGGTCTGCCAGTAATGAGCAGTTCTTC. The V gene is TRBV5-1, the J gene TRBJ2-1; possibly TRBD2 for D (5 bases). Germline lookup yields CDR1 SGHRS and CDR2 YFSETQ. This CDR3 contains 14 residues. Trimming stripped 4 bases from V and 7 bases from J, with 15 bases between.

V is TRBV9 and J is TRBJ2-2, with 7 bases aligning to TRBD2. This CDR3 is built from 17 residues. CDR1 is SGDLS, CDR2 YYNGEE, per germline. With V trimmed by 3 bases and J by 1 base, 9 bases remained unmatched. The CDR3 spells CASSGILGLQNTGELFF. CDR3 coding DNA: TGTGCCAGCAGCGGAATCCTGGGACTACAGAACACCGGGGAGCTGTTTTTT. Supplemented by reference TRBV9 and TRBJ2-2, the full variable domain reads DSGVTQTPKHLITATGQRVTLRCSPRSGDLSVYWYQQSLDQGLQFLIQYYNGEERAKGNILERFSAQQFPDLHSELNLSSLELGDSALYFCASSGILGLQNTGELFFGEGSRLTVL.

This sequence joins TRBV11-3 and TRBJ2-5; 13 nucleotides line up with TRBD2. Unmatched junction bases numbered 5, after V lost 1 base and J lost 0 bases. The V gene's germline CDR1 is SGHNT and CDR2 YENEEA. The CDR3 runs to 18 residues. For the CDR3, the DNA is TGTGCCAGCAGCTTAGGTGTCGGGACTAGCGGGGACCAAGAGACCCAGTACTTC. Translating gives CASSLGVGTSGDQETQYF.

The V gene is TRBV6-1, the J gene TRBJ2-2; D is perhaps TRBD2 (6 bases). The CDR3 loop spans 13 amino acids. With 3 bases removed from V and 4 bases from J, the gap between germline ends came to 6 bases. Germline CDR1 reads MNHNS; CDR2 reads SASEGT. The CDR3 sequence is CASSEGGTGELFF. The CDR3 DNA sequence: TGTGCCAGCAGTGAGGGGGGCACCGGGGAGCTGTTTTTT.

On this clone itself: Additional DNA sequences in this sample encode the identical CDR3. The chain recombines TRBV15 with TRBJ2-3; the D is unclear. V lost 0 bases to trimming and J lost 6 bases, with 10 bases between them. Looked up from germline, CDR1 is LNHNV and CDR2 is YYDKDF (reference sequence). The CDR3 spans 14 residues. In DNA form, the CDR3 reads TGTGCCACCAGCAGAGATTTGGGCGCGGATACGCAGTATTTT. It specifies CATSRDLGADTQYF.

The V call is TRBV28, the J call TRBJ1-1; 8 nucleotides agree with TRBD1. Germline CDR1 and CDR2: MDHEN and SYDVKM. J gave up 5 bases and V 6 bases, and 8 bases lay outside the gene matches. The CDR3 contains 14 residues. The CDR3 loop reads CASRHRGRLTEAFF. The CDR3 DNA sequence: TGTGCCAGCAGACACAGGGGGAGATTAACTGAAGCTTTCTTT.

The rearrangement uses TRBV7-2 and TRBJ2-3, with 7 bases matching TRBD2. This CDR3 is built from 15 residues. V lost 5 bases, J lost 0 bases, and 5 bases stayed unmatched. The germline CDR1 and CDR2 sequences are SGHTA and FQGNSA. The CDR3 loop is CASSRAGRSTDTQYF. The CDR3 DNA reads as TGTGCCAGCAGCCGAGCGGGGCGGAGCACAGATACGCAGTATTTT.

The CDR3 coding sequence is TGTGCCAGCTCCCTCGTGGGCTCTGGGGCCAACGTCCTGACTTTC. This gives the protein CASSLVGSGANVLTF. V is TRBV18 and J is TRBJ2-6; the D is unclear. Trimming stripped 6 bases from V and 0 bases from J, with 9 bases between. This CDR3 spans 15 amino acids. Germline V gene data show CDR1 as KGHSH and CDR2 as LQKENI.

The genes are TRBV5-6 and TRBJ2-3, with D possibly TRBD2 on 6 matching bases. The CDR3 extends over 11 amino acids. Germline values: CDR1 SGHDT, CDR2 YYEEEE. The CDR3 spells CGSEGGDTQYF. The CDR3 nucleotides are TGTGGTTCGGAAGGAGGGGATACGCAGTATTTT.

The V and J genes are TRBV7-2 and TRBJ2-7; 7 bases match TRBD1. Trimming at V came to 6 bases and at J to 0 bases, leaving 8 bases not matched to a gene. The CDR3 covers 15 residues. Germline V gene lookup returns CDR1 SGHTA and CDR2 FQGNSA. In DNA form, the CDR3 reads TGTGCCAGCAGTCCCGTTCGGGACAGCTCCTACGAGCAGTACTTC. Its protein is CASSPVRDSSYEQYF.

This clone showed up just once. The rearrangement joins TRBV4-2 to TRBJ2-7; D is uncertain. V lost 2 bases and J 1 base, leaving 12 bases between the germline ends. The CDR3 covers 15 residues. The V gene's germline CDR1 is LGHNA and CDR2 YNFKEQ. CDR3 sequence (DNA): TGTGCCAGCAGCCAACGATCAGGCCTATCCTACGAGCAGTACTTC. Protein sequence: CASSQRSGLSYEQYF.

The CDR3 region has the DNA TGTGCCAGCAGCCGCCCCTCGGGCGACGAGCAGTACTTC. The encoded protein is CASSRPSGDEQYF. V usage is TRBV5-6 and J usage is TRBJ2-7; the D is unclear. The CDR3 runs to 13 residues. Germline lookup yields CDR1 SGHDT and CDR2 YYEEEE. V lost 4 bases and J 5 bases, leaving 13 bases between the germline ends.